Listed below are T cell receptor beta chains from one sample, sequenced in a study of T cell changes during pregnancy in multiple sclerosis. Assay used: immunoSEQ multiplex PCR; TCRdb lists only in-frame clones, some missing. Of 95,000 to 150,000 clones listed, roughly 92% are singletons. The sample here was peripheral blood, taken before pregnancy. The receptor set was obtained from a female donor with multiple sclerosis, enrolled in a pregnancy study. The conserved cysteine and the conserved F or W are not part of the CDR3 here.

V gene: TRBV29-1; CDR3 length: 11; CDR3 protein: SVDGSGANVLT
V gene: TRBV11-3; CDR3 length: 11; CDR3 protein: ASSLRSGFEQF
V gene: TRBV5-6; CDR3 length: 14; CDR3 protein: ASSRGTSRGTGELF
V gene: TRBV2; CDR3 length: 10; CDR3 protein: ASSDEGYEQY
V gene: TRBV11-2; CDR3 length: 10; CDR3 protein: ASSLSGNEQY
V gene: TRBV7-2; CDR3 length: 14; CDR3 protein: ASSLDSRQGNYGYT
V gene: TRBV2; CDR3 length: 11; CDR3 protein: ASSDYFTDTQY
V gene: TRBV7-2; CDR3 length: 16; CDR3 protein: ASSSTSGGAVESGELF
V gene: TRBV2; CDR3 length: 13; CDR3 protein: ASRALAGSFNEQF
V gene: TRBV6-7; CDR3 length: 13; CDR3 protein: ASSPLGPGFHEQY
V gene: TRBV9; CDR3 length: 15; CDR3 protein: ASSVEGIAGGQETQY
V gene: TRBV27; CDR3 length: 14; CDR3 protein: ASSLSSRLNTGELF
V gene: TRBV6-5; CDR3 length: 11; CDR3 protein: ASTYTGSDEQF
V gene: TRBV7-2; CDR3 length: 15; CDR3 protein: ASSLAAAGGPYNEQF
V gene: TRBV4-2; CDR3 length: 10; CDR3 protein: ASRSGTGELF
V gene: TRBV5-1; CDR3 length: 11; CDR3 protein: ASSPGAPTEAF
V gene: TRBV7-3; CDR3 length: 11; CDR3 protein: ASSFGRTGELF
V gene: TRBV14; CDR3 length: 14; CDR3 protein: ASSQSAGGLLYEQY
V gene: TRBV7-9; CDR3 length: 14; CDR3 protein: ASSSGLAVFTGELF
V gene: TRBV20-1; CDR3 length: 9; CDR3 protein: SASANYGYT
V gene: TRBV21-1; CDR3 length: 15; CDR3 protein: ASSKEGDSGTSDEQY
V gene: TRBV2; CDR3 length: 14; CDR3 protein: ASSENGGGSTGELF
V gene: TRBV19; CDR3 length: 13; CDR3 protein: ASSTGGHSNQPQH
V gene: TRBV2; CDR3 length: 11; CDR3 protein: ASTGGINTEAF
V gene: TRBV7-8; CDR3 length: 15; CDR3 protein: ASSLVSLGGSNQPQH
V gene: TRBV6-4; CDR3 length: 11; CDR3 protein: ASSEGETNEQF
V gene: TRBV18; CDR3 length: 15; CDR3 protein: ASSFPRQENYQETQY
V gene: TRBV13; CDR3 length: 13; CDR3 protein: ASSLVTGGVDEQF
V gene: TRBV29-1; CDR3 length: 10; CDR3 protein: SVQTAFYGYT
V gene: TRBV5-1; CDR3 length: 14; CDR3 protein: ASSLGARDRRNEQY
V gene: TRBV5-6; CDR3 length: 11; CDR3 protein: ASSPGSSGGYT
V gene: TRBV19; CDR3 length: 12; CDR3 protein: ASSMGREGNEQF
V gene: TRBV14; CDR3 length: 11; CDR3 protein: ATSMELNEKLF
V gene: TRBV5-1; CDR3 length: 12; CDR3 protein: ASSLDRVHEKLF
V gene: TRBV6-1; CDR3 length: 14; CDR3 protein: ASSDLGGGVSGPQH
V gene: TRBV30; CDR3 length: 13; CDR3 protein: AWSPGTPLNQPQH
V gene: TRBV15; CDR3 length: 11; CDR3 protein: AISRGLGDTQY
V gene: TRBV7-2; CDR3 length: 12; CDR3 protein: ASSLAAVTYGYT
V gene: TRBV10-1; CDR3 length: 13; CDR3 protein: ASSEEVGRPETQY
V gene: TRBV5-4; CDR3 length: 15; CDR3 protein: ASSLKRELASYNEQF
V gene: TRBV18; CDR3 length: 13; CDR3 protein: ASSLGQGGTDTQY
V gene: TRBV30; CDR3 length: 13; CDR3 protein: AWSVEAASTDTQY
V gene: TRBV27; CDR3 length: 11; CDR3 protein: ASSPRPGSPQH
V gene: TRBV6-5; CDR3 length: 9; CDR3 protein: ASYQGDEQY
V gene: TRBV19; CDR3 length: 12; CDR3 protein: ASSSRGVSETQY
V gene: TRBV27; CDR3 length: 14; CDR3 protein: ASRRSPPEAGSPLH
V gene: TRBV5-1; CDR3 length: 12; CDR3 protein: ASSLPTVNTEAF
V gene: TRBV6-1; CDR3 length: 12; CDR3 protein: ASKATSVYNEQF
V gene: TRBV30; CDR3 length: 12; CDR3 protein: AWSDDRGFVEQY
V gene: TRBV9; CDR3 length: 11; CDR3 protein: ASSAGVSQPQH
V gene: TRBV30; CDR3 length: 11; CDR3 protein: AWSVQPNEKLF
V gene: TRBV19; CDR3 length: 12; CDR3 protein: ASNRFSGGNEQF